This entry lists 19 T cell receptor beta chains sequenced from one sample in a study of patients and donors after allogeneic stem cell transplantation (dated by TCRdb to the early 2020s). The method behind the library was RT-PCR. TCRdb records NextSeq 550 as the sequencer. The raw public data were reprocessed by TCRdb itself: fastp quality trimming at Q25, MiXCR clonotype calling, in-frame beta chains only. Under each unique CDR3 protein, matching rows form one entry showing the most common genes and DNA. Here the sample has some 960,000 distinct CDR3 sequences; roughly 18% occur a single time. Of the sample, roughly 6% falls within the top ten clones. Sequenced: blood, either unsorted or a sorted T cell fraction (not recorded which). The receptors here all came from a human donor who was either an allogeneic HSCT recipient or a stem cell or donor lymphocyte infusion donor (not recorded which). It is not recorded whose cells these are; they may come from a transplant donor.

V gene TRBV27 combines with J gene TRBJ2-7; 7 nucleotides line up with TRBD2. The CDR3 loop spans 17 amino acids. Losses at the gene ends were 5 bases for V and 1 base for J; bases not matched to a gene: 14. Germline CDR1 reads MNHEY; CDR2 reads SMNVEV (reference sequence). The CDR3 reads CASSPRWGGGSSYEQYF. The CDR3 coding sequence is TGTGCCAGCAGTCCCCGCTGGGGGGGGGGATCGTCCTACGAGCAGTACTTC.

This clonotype was seen ten or more times. This chain joins TRBV5-1 and TRBJ2-1; no clear D. The V gene lost 7 bases and the J gene lost 4 bases, with 6 bases spanning the gap. The CDR3 has 11 amino acids. CDR1 is SGHRS and CDR2 is YFSETQ in the germline V gene. The chain's CDR3 is CASGQYNEQFF. The CDR3, as DNA: TGCGCCAGCGGCCAGTACAATGAGCAGTTCTTC.

The V and J genes are TRBV7-9 and TRBJ1-6, with TRBD1 matching 7 bases. CDR1 is SEHNR, CDR2 FQNEAQ, per germline (reference sequence). Trimming removed 5 bases from V and 6 bases from J; junction bases left unmatched: 4. CDR3 length: 14 residues. CDR3 loop: CASSRGQANSPLHF. The CDR3 region has the DNA TGTGCCAGCAGCCGCGGACAGGCTAATTCACCCCTCCACTTT. Complete variable domain (other parts from reference TRBV7-9 and TRBJ1-6): DTGVSQNPRHKITKRGQNVTFRCDPISEHNRLYWYRQTLGQGPEFLTYFQNEAQLEKSRLLSDRFSAERPKGSFSTLEIQRTEQGDSAMYLCASSRGQANSPLHFGNGTRLTVT.

This clonotype was seen a handful of times. The gene calls are TRBV12-3 or TRBV12-4 and TRBJ1-6; D is perhaps TRBD1 (5 bases). There are 14 residues in the CDR3. The germline V and J ends were trimmed by 3 bases and 10 bases, with 13 bases remaining between them. CDR3 in amino acids: CASSFSERGSPLHF. For the CDR3, the DNA is TGTGCCAGCAGTTTCTCCGAGCGGGGGTCACCCCTCCACTTT.

A few counts support this clonotype. V usage is TRBV6-1 and J usage is TRBJ2-7, with 8 bases that match TRBD1. This CDR3 spans 14 amino acids. The trim removed 5 bases at V and 0 bases at J, leaving 3 bases unmatched. Germline loops: CDR1 MNHNS, CDR2 SASEGT. CDR3 DNA: TGTGCCAGCAGTCAGGGGGCCCTCTCCTACGAGCAGTACTTC. It encodes CASSQGALSYEQYF.

This clonotype was detected a few times. The chain recombines TRBV3-1 with TRBJ1-6; D remains ambiguous. Germline V gives CDR1 LGHDT, CDR2 YNNKEL (reference sequence). This CDR3 has 17 amino acids. V was cut by 1 base and J by 10 bases, with 20 bases left in between. The DNA of the CDR3 is TGTGCCAGCAGCCAAGTCCCTTGGACTCACGGAGGCTCACCCCTCCACTTT. Amino acid sequence: CASSQVPWTHGGSPLHF.

V and J are TRBV12-3 or TRBV12-4 and TRBJ2-5, with 7 bases lining up with TRBD1. Losses at the gene ends were 8 bases for V and 3 bases for J; bases not matched to a gene: 3. The length of the CDR3 is 12 residues. CDR3 coding DNA: TGTGCCAGCGGCGACAGGGAAGAGACCCAGTACTTC. Amino acid sequence: CASGDREETQYF.

This clonotype was seen a handful of times. The rearrangement uses TRBV10-3 and TRBJ2-5; the D gene is possibly TRBD1 (5 bases). Germline-derived CDR1 and CDR2 are ENHRY and SYGVKD. The CDR3 runs 15 residues. V lost 6 bases and J 1 base, leaving 15 bases between the germline ends. CDR3 loop: CAISRRKGPQETQYF. Here the CDR3 DNA reads TGTGCCATCAGCCGAAGGAAGGGGCCCCAAGAGACCCAGTACTTC.

This chain joins TRBV9 and TRBJ1-2; possible D gene TRBD1, 6 bases. The CDR3 consists of 17 residues. CDR1 SGDLS and CDR2 YYNGEE come from the germline V gene. V was trimmed by 0 bases and J by 2 bases, leaving 17 bases between them. The CDR3 loop is CASSVAGLEGENYGYTF. Here the CDR3 DNA reads TGTGCCAGCAGCGTAGCTGGGCTCGAGGGGGAGAACTATGGCTACACCTTC.

V usage is TRBV4-1 and J usage is TRBJ1-5; the D is unclear. This CDR3 comprises 18 residues. The germline V and J ends were trimmed by 0 bases and 2 bases, with 17 bases remaining between them. CDR1 MGHRA and CDR2 YSYEKL come from the germline V gene. CDR3 loop: CASSQDWTVGWGNQPQHF. The DNA for the CDR3 is TGCGCCAGCAGCCAAGATTGGACGGTGGGTTGGGGCAATCAGCCCCAGCATTTT.

V is TRBV15 and J is TRBJ2-5, with a tentative D call TRBD1 (5 bases). V lost 3 bases to trimming and J lost 5 bases, with 22 bases between them. CDR3 size: 17 residues. Germline CDR1 and CDR2: LNHNV and YYDKDF (reference sequence). CDR3 bases: TGTGCCACCAGCAGGGTCCAGGGTGGTCCGGTGGAGGAGACCCAGTACTTC. Amino acid sequence: CATSRVQGGPVEETQYF.

The rearrangement joins TRBV15 to TRBJ1-1; D gene ambiguous. The CDR3 is 14 residues long. CDR1 is LNHNV and CDR2 is YYDKDF in the germline V gene (reference sequence). Trimming left V 1 base short and J 3 bases short, with 9 bases between. In DNA form, the CDR3 reads TGTGCCACCAGCAGAGGCGGGGAGTACACTGAAGCTTTCTTT. Translation gives CATSRGGEYTEAFF.

This rearrangement joins TRBV6-1 to TRBJ1-5; TRBD1 aligns across 8 bases. The CDR3 runs 15 residues. Germline values: CDR1 MNHNS, CDR2 SASEGT. Germline trimming cut 0 bases from V and 2 bases from J; bases unmatched to any gene: 0. The CDR3 here is CASSEAGQGNQPQHF. The DNA of the CDR3 is TGTGCCAGCAGTGAAGCGGGACAGGGCAATCAGCCCCAGCATTTT.

The rearrangement uses TRBV27 and TRBJ2-1; no clear D gene. The CDR3 is 13 amino acids. Germline V lookup: CDR1 MNHEY, CDR2 SMNVEV (reference sequence). V lost 9 bases and J 7 bases, leaving 16 bases between the germline ends. The CDR3 sequence: CASERTVGNEQFF. The CDR3 DNA reads as TGTGCCAGTGAACGGACGGTGGGGAATGAGCAGTTCTTC.

This clonotype was counted a few times. For the CDR3, the DNA is TGTGCCAGCAGTAGTAGAATGGGGTACGGGGAGCTGTTTTTT. Protein: CASSSRMGYGELFF. The V and J genes are TRBV27 and TRBJ2-2, with D unclear. The ends were cut back, 5 bases at V and 7 bases at J, with 14 bases in the middle. Germline CDR1 and CDR2: MNHEY and SMNVEV (reference sequence). This CDR3 contains 14 residues.

This chain connects TRBV5-5 to TRBJ2-2; D is ambiguous. Germline V gene sequence: CDR1 SGHKS, CDR2 YYEKEE (reference sequence). V lost 0 bases, J lost 3 bases, and 9 bases lay in between. The CDR3 is 15 residues long. CDR3 residues: CASSLEMVYTGELFF. CDR3 DNA: TGTGCCAGCAGCTTGGAGATGGTGTACACCGGGGAGCTGTTTTTT.

This clonotype was picked up a small number of times. The chain is built from TRBV5-6 and TRBJ1-2, with D tentatively TRBD1 (5 bases). CDR1 is SGHDT, CDR2 YYEEEE, per germline. Trimming left V 1 base short and J 4 bases short, with 11 bases between. The CDR3 spans 14 residues. CDR3 sequence reads: CASSLSGSVYGYTF. The DNA for the CDR3 is TGTGCCAGCAGCTTGTCAGGGTCGGTCTATGGCTACACCTTC.

This clonotype was seen more than once but under ten times. CDR3 sequence reads: CSGEGYRGTEAFF. CDR3 sequence (DNA): TGCAGCGGGGAGGGATACCGCGGCACTGAAGCTTTCTTT. This chain connects TRBV29-1 to TRBJ1-1; D ambiguous. Germline loops: CDR1 SQVTM, CDR2 ANQGSEA. This CDR3 is built from 13 residues. Between the trimmed V and J ends, which lost 7 bases and 4 bases, there was a span of 16 bases.

V and J are TRBV11-2 and TRBJ1-3; D ambiguous. CDR1 and CDR2 from the germline V gene are SGHAT and FQNNGV. This CDR3 is 14 amino acids long. V gave up 6 bases and J gave up 4 bases, with 13 bases separating them. This CDR3 is CASSSKLRGNTIYF. DNA for the CDR3: TGTGCCAGCAGTTCGAAATTGAGAGGAAACACCATATATTTT.